The 11 T cell receptor beta chains below were found in one sample sequenced in a study of identical twins. TCRdb called the 5' RACE reads again in MiXCR, with one record for every CDR3 protein. The top ten hold over 0.25% of the sample, which has roughly 1,500,000 distinct CDR3 sequences, about 31% seen once. Material for sequencing was cord blood. The receptors originated from a newborn girl in good health.

V is TRBV27 and J is TRBJ2-3; 8 bases are a match to TRBD2. With V trimmed by 4 bases and J by 4 bases, 10 bases remained unmatched. Germline V gives CDR1 MNHEY, CDR2 SMNVEV (reference sequence). This CDR3 comprises 16 residues. This CDR3 is CASSWKRERNADTQYF. The CDR3 DNA sequence: TGTGCCAGCAGTTGGAAGCGGGAGAGAAACGCAGATACGCAGTATTTT.

J is TRBJ1-4 and V is TRBV6-6; D is uncertain. V lost 3 bases and J lost 1, with 12 bases in between. CDR1 is MNHNY and CDR2 is SVGAGI in the germline V gene (reference sequence). This CDR3 spans 16 amino acids. The CDR3 sequence: CASSYRVVETNEKLFF. The CDR3 nucleotides are TGTGCCAGCAGTTATCGGGTGGTAGAAACTAATGAAAAACTGTTTTTT.

The V gene is TRBV20-1, the J gene TRBJ2-7, with 12 bases aligning to TRBD2. Germline-derived CDR1 and CDR2 are DFQATT and SNEGSKA (reference sequence). This CDR3 region has 17 residues. The ends lost 1 base at V and 0 bases at J; junction bases unmatched: 7. The CDR3, as DNA: TGCAGTGCTAGAGTCATCAAGACTAGCGGGAGCTCCTACGAGCAGTACTTC. Protein: CSARVIKTSGSSYEQYF.

The rearrangement links TRBV7-9 to TRBJ1-2; perhaps TRBD1 as D (5 bases). This CDR3 spans 15 amino acids. V lost 5 bases and J lost 4, with 17 bases in between. Germline V lookup: CDR1 SEHNR, CDR2 FQNEAQ (reference sequence). Here the CDR3 DNA reads TGTGCCAGCAGCCGCATCCAGGGTCGGGGCTATGGCTACACCTTC. Encoded protein: CASSRIQGRGYGYTF.

The V gene is TRBV20-1, the J gene TRBJ2-7; TRBD1 agrees at 11 bases. Germline trimming cut 7 bases from V and 3 bases from J; bases unmatched to any gene: 8. Germline V lookup: CDR1 DFQATT, CDR2 SNEGSKA (reference sequence). This CDR3 region has 14 residues. In DNA, the CDR3 is TGCAGTGTTGCCCTAGGGACAGGGGGCTACGAGCAGTACTTC. This gives the protein CSVALGTGGYEQYF.

In its sample, this clonotype was seen a few times. The chain recombines TRBV11-2 with TRBJ1-1; D possibly corresponds to TRBD1 (5 bases). The CDR3 has 15 residues. Deletions cut 1 base from V and 1 base from J, with 10 bases between. CDR1 SGHAT and CDR2 FQNNGV come from the germline V gene. CDR3: CASSLVGDRNTEAFF. The CDR3 bases are TGTGCCAGCAGCTTAGTGGGAGACAGGAACACTGAAGCTTTCTTT.

The J gene is TRBJ2-1, the V gene TRBV3-1; D unresolved. The V end lost 1 base, the J end lost 7 bases, and 11 bases lay between the germline ends. The germline CDR1 and CDR2 sequences are LGHDT and YNNKEL (reference sequence). The CDR3 sequence is 14 residues long. The CDR3 DNA reads as TGTGCCAGCAGCCAAGGGGTAGGATCGAATGAGCAGTTCTTC. Its protein product is CASSQGVGSNEQFF.

The rearrangement links TRBV7-6 to TRBJ2-7; D could derive from TRBD1 or TRBD2 (5 bases each). This CDR3 spans 15 amino acids. CDR1 and CDR2 from the germline V gene are SGHVS and FNYEAQ. V was cut by 1 base and J by 8 bases, with 18 bases left in between. CDR3 residues: CASSLDWDQPPKQYF. The CDR3 bases are TGTGCCAGCAGCTTAGACTGGGACCAGCCCCCAAAGCAGTACTTC. The whole variable domain, filled in from reference TRBV7-6 and TRBJ2-7, reads GAGVSQSPRYKVTKRGQDVALRCDPISGHVSLYWYRQALGQGPEFLTYFNYEAQQDKSGLPNDRFSAERPEGSISTLTIQRTEQRDSAMYRCASSLDWDQPPKQYFGPGTRLTVT.

This clonotype was detected a few times. The chain links TRBV5-1 to TRBJ1-1; possibly TRBD1 for D (6 bases). This CDR3 is built from 13 residues. V was shortened by 4 bases and J by 5 bases, with 12 bases between the two germline ends. Germline CDR1 reads SGHRS; CDR2 reads YFSETQ. The CDR3 is CASSIAGETEAFF. In nucleotides, the CDR3 is TGCGCCAGCAGCATAGCAGGGGAAACTGAAGCTTTCTTT.

V and J are TRBV12-3 or TRBV12-4 and TRBJ2-7, with a tentative D call TRBD1 (5 bases). V lost 2 bases, J lost 7 bases, and 15 bases lay in between. There are 14 residues in the CDR3. For the CDR3, the DNA is TGTGCCAGCAGTTTAACCCAGGGCACCGGGGAGCAGTACTTC. Its translation is CASSLTQGTGEQYF.

In regard to this clonotype: One base away lies a much larger clone, so this may be a sequencing read error. The chain employs TRBV20-1 and TRBJ1-2; no definite D call. The CDR3 is made up of 12 amino acids. Germline values: CDR1 DFQATT, CDR2 SNEGSKA (reference sequence). CDR3 nucleotide sequence: TGCAGTGCTAGAACGAAGAACTATGGCCACACCTTC. Encoded protein: CSARTKNYGHTF.